A single sample gave rise to the 5 T cell receptor beta chains below, sequenced in a study of Ad26.COV2.S vaccination and SARS-CoV-2 variants (dated by TCRdb to the early 2020s). The protocol used for the library was the immunoSEQ multiplex PCR assay. The source is immuneACCESS, and TCRdb retained only in-frame sequences with V and J called. Part of the clones is not carried over; for the studies checked, unresolved V genes explain less than half of this, and the remainder is unexplained. Here the sample has just over 350,000 clones; 70% to 90% occur a single time. The top ten clonotypes cover 2.5% to 3.5% of the sample. The sample's treatment or condition label, decoded: about 20 received Ad26.COV2.S at low or high dose, single or two shots; 5 received placebo; per-sample allocation not given. Repertoires of vaccine and placebo recipients were sequenced from samples collected on day 63 after the first injection.

The sequencing used peripheral blood, collected in a trial of Ad26.COV2.S vaccine versus placebo. Receptor source: a person aged 18 to 65 who received the Ad26.COV2.S COVID-19 vaccine or a placebo.

The J gene is TRBJ1-1, the V gene TRBV7-9; the D gene is possibly TRBD1 (6 bases). CDR3 length: 14 residues. The germline V gene encodes CDR1 SEHNR and CDR2 FQNEAQ (reference sequence). V shed 1 base and J shed 4 bases, with 10 bases lying between them. The DNA of the CDR3 is TGTGCCAGCAGCTTAGGGATAGGGGGCACTGAAGCTTTCTTT. The encoded protein is CASSLGIGGTEAFF.

The chain's CDR3 is CASRRSLLNEQFF. The DNA for the CDR3 is TGTGCCAGCCGTAGGAGCCTCCTCAATGAGCAGTTCTTC. The V gene is TRBV27, the J gene TRBJ2-1, with D unresolved. The CDR3 contains 13 residues. CDR1 MNHEY and CDR2 SMNVEV come from the germline V gene (reference sequence). The germline V and J ends were trimmed by 8 bases and 6 bases, with 14 bases remaining between them.

The genes are TRBV11-1 and TRBJ2-1; D call uncertain. The CDR3 loop spans 14 amino acids. The V gene's germline CDR1 is SGHAT and CDR2 FQDESV (reference sequence). The V end was cut by 9 bases, the J end by 4 bases, with 16 bases between. The chain's CDR3 is CARRELPLYNEQFF. The CDR3 coding sequence is TGTGCCAGGAGAGAATTGCCCTTATACAATGAGCAGTTCTTC.

This chain connects TRBV3-1 (or the pseudogene TRBV3-2) to TRBJ2-3, with 13 bases aligning to TRBD2. Unmatched junction bases numbered 7, after V lost 0 bases and J lost 1 base. Germline CDR1 reads LGHDT; CDR2 reads YNNKEL (reference sequence). The CDR3 runs 19 residues. This chain's CDR3 is CASSQEGTSGTRGTDTQYF. CDR3 sequence (DNA): TGTGCCAGCAGCCAAGAAGGGACTAGCGGGACGCGAGGCACAGATACGCAGTATTTT.

CDR3 in DNA: TGTGCCAGCAGCGTAGAGGGTACAGATACGCAGTATTTT. It translates to CASSVEGTDTQYF. The chain joins TRBV9 to TRBJ2-3; no clear D gene. V lost 0 bases and J 3 bases, leaving 5 bases between the germline ends. The CDR3 runs to 13 residues. CDR1 and CDR2 (germline): SGDLS, YYNGEE.